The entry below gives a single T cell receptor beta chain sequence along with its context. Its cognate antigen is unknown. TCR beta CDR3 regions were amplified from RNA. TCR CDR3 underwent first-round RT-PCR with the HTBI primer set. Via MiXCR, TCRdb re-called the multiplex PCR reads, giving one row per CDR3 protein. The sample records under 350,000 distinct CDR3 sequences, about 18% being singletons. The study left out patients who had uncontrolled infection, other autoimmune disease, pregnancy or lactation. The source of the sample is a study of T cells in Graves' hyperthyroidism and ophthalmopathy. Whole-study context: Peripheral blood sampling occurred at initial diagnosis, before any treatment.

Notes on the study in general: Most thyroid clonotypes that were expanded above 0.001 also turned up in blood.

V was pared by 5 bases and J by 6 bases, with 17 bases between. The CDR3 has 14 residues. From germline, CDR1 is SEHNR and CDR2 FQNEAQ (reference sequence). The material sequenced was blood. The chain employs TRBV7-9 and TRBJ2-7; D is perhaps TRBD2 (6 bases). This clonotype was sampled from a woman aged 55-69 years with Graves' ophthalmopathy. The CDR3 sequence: CASSPGLLSLEQYF. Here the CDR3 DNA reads TGTGCCAGCAGCCCGGGACTTCTTTCCCTCGAGCAGTACTTC.